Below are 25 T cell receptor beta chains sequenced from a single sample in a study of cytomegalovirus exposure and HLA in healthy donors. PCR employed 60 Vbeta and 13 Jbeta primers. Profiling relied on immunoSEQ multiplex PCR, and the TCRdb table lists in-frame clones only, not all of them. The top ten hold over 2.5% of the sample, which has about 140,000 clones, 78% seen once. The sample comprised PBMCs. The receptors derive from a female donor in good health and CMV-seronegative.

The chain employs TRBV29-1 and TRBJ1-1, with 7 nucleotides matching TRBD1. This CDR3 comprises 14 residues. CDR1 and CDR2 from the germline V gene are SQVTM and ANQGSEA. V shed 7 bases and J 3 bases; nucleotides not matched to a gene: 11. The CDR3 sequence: CSAGGGRGDTEAFF. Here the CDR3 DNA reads TGCAGCGCAGGGGGTGGCAGGGGGGACACTGAAGCTTTCTTT.

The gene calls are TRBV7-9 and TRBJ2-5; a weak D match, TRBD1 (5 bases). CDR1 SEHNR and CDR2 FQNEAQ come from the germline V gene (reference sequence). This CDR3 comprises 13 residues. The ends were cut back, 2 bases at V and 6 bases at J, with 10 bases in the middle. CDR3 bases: TGTGCCAGCAGCTTACAAGACAGCCAGACCCAGTACTTC. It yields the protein CASSLQDSQTQYF.

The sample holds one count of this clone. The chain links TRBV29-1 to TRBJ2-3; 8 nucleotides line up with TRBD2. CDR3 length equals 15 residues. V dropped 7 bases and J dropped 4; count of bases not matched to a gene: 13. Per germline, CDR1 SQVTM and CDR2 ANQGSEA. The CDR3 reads CSAETRRGGADTQYF. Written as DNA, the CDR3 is TGCAGCGCCGAGACCAGACGGGGGGGGGCAGATACGCAGTATTTT.

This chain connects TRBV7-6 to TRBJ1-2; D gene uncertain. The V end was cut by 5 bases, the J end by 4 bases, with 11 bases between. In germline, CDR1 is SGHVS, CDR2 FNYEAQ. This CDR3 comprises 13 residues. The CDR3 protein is CASSPGEPYGYTF. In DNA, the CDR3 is TGTGCCAGCAGCCCGGGTGAGCCCTATGGCTACACCTTC.

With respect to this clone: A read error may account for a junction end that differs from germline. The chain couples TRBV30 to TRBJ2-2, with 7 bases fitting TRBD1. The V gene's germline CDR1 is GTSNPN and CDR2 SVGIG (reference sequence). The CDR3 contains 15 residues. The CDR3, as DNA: TGTGCCTGGAATAGTGCAGGGGGTAACACCGGGGAGCCGTTTTTT. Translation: CAWNSAGGNTGEPFF.

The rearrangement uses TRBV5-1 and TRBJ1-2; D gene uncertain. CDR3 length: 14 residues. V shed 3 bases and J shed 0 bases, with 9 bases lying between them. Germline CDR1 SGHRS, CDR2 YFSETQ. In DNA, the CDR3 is TGCGCCAGCAGCTCACAGCTGTCTAACTATGGCTACACCTTC. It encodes CASSSQLSNYGYTF.

The CDR3 protein is CASSLMVAGVTEQYF. The DNA of the CDR3 is TGTGCCAGCAGTTTAATGGTAGCGGGAGTTACCGAGCAGTACTTC. The chain has TRBV27 and TRBJ2-7; TRBD2 aligns across 9 bases. The trim removed 2 bases at V and 6 bases at J, leaving 8 bases unmatched. The CDR3 sequence is 15 residues long. In germline, CDR1 is MNHEY, CDR2 SMNVEV (reference sequence).

The CDR3 DNA reads TGTGCCAGCTCACCAATGACAGGGGGCGCGGGGTTGGCTGAAGCTTTCTTT. Its protein product is CASSPMTGGAGLAEAFF. The chain is built from TRBV18 and TRBJ1-1; TRBD1 matches 10 bases. With V trimmed by 2 bases and J by 6 bases, 12 bases remained unmatched. CDR1 is KGHSH and CDR2 is LQKENI in the germline V gene. This CDR3 comprises 17 residues.

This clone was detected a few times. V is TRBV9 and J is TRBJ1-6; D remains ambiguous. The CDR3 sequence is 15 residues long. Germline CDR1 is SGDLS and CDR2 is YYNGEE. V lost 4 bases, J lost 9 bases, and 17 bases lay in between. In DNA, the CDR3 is TGTGCCAGCAGCCTCGACCTGCAGGAAGTTTCACCCCTCCACTTT. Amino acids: CASSLDLQEVSPLHF.

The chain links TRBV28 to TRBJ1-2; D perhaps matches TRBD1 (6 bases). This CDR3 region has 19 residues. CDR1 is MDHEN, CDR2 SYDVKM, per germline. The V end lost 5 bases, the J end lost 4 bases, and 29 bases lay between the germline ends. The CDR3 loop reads CASSHKAGAGVKKRYGYTF. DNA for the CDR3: TGTGCCAGCAGTCACAAGGCGGGGGCAGGGGTAAAGAAACGCTATGGCTACACCTTC.

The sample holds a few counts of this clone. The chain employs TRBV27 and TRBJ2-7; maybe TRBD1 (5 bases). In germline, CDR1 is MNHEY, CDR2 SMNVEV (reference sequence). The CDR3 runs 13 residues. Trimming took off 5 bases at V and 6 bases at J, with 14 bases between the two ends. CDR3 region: CASSRGHLSEQYF. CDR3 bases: TGTGCCAGCAGTCGCGGACACCTCAGCGAGCAGTACTTC.

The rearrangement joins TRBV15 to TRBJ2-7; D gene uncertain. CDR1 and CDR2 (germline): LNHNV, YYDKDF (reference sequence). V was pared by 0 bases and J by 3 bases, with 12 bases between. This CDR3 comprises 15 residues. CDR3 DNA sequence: TGTGCCACCAGCAGAGAGAGGAAGCCTGTCTACGAGCAGTACTTC. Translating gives CATSRERKPVYEQYF.

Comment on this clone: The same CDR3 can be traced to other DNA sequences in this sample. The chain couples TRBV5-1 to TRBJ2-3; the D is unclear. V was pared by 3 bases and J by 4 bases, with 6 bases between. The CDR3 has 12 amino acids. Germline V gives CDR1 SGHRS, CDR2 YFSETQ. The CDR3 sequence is CASSSTADTQYF. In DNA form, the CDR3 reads TGCGCCAGCAGCTCTACGGCAGATACGCAGTATTTT.

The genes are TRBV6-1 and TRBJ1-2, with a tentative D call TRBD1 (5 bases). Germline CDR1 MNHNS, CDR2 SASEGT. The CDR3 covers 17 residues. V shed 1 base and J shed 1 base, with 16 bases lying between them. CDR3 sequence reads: CASSEDPFIGGNYGYTF. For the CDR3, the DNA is TGTGCCAGCAGTGAAGACCCGTTCATCGGGGGTAACTATGGCTACACCTTC.

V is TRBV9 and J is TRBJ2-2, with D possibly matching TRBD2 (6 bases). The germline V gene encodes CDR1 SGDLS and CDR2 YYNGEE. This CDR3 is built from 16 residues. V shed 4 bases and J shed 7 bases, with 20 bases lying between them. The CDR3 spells CASSRSTGVSGGELFF. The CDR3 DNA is TGTGCCAGCAGCCGGTCAACGGGGGTTTCAGGCGGGGAGCTGTTTTTT.

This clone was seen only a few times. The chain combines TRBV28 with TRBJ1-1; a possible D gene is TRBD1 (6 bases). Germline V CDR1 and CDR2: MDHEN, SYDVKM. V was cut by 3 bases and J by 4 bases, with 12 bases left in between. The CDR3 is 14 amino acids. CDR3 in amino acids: CASSLRSGVTEAFF. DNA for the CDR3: TGTGCCAGCAGTTTGCGGTCAGGGGTCACTGAAGCTTTCTTT. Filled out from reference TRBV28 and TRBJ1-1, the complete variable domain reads DVKVTQSSRYLVKRTGEKVFLECVQDMDHENMFWYRQDPGLGLRLIYFSYDVKMKEKGDIPEGYSVSREKKERFSLILESASTNQTSMYLCASSLRSGVTEAFFGQGTRLTVV.

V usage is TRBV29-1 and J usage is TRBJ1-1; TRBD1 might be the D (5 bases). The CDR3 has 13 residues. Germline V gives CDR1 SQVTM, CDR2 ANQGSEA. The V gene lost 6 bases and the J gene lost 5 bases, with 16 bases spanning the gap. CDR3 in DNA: TGCAGCGTCGGGGGGAAATTGCGGACTGAAGCTTTCTTT. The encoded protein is CSVGGKLRTEAFF.

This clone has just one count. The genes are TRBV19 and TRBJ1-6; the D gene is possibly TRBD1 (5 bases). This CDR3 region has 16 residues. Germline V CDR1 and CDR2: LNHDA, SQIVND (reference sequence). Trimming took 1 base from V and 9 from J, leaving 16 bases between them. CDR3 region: CASSIGRGTKGSPLHF. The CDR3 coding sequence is TGTGCCAGTAGTATAGGGAGGGGCACTAAAGGTTCACCCCTCCACTTT.

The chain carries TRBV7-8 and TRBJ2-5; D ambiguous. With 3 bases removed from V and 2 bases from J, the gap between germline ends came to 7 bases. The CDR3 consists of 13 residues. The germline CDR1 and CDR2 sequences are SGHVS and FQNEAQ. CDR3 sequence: CASSLGLQETQYF. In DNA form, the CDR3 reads TGTGCCAGCAGCTTGGGCCTACAAGAGACCCAGTACTTC.

The chain's CDR3 is CASSHNRGYEQYF. The CDR3, as DNA: TGTGCCAGCAGTCACAACAGGGGTTACGAGCAGTACTTC. The chain employs TRBV28 and TRBJ2-7; TRBD1 agrees at 7 bases. Unmatched junction bases numbered 5, after V lost 5 bases and J lost 4 bases. This CDR3 spans 13 amino acids. Germline assignment: CDR1 MDHEN and CDR2 SYDVKM.

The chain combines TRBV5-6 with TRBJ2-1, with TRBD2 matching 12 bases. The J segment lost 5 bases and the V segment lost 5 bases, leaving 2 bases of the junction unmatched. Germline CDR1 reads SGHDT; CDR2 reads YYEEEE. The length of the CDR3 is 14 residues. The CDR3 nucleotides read TGTGCCAGCAGGCGACTAGCGGGAGACAATGAGCAGTTCTTC. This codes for CASRRLAGDNEQFF.

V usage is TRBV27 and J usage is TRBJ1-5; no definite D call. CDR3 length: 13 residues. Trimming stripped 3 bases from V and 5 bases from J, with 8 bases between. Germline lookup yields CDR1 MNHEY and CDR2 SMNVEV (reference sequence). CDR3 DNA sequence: TGTGCCAGCAGTTTGGTAAGAGATCAGCCCCAGCATTTT. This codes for CASSLVRDQPQHF.

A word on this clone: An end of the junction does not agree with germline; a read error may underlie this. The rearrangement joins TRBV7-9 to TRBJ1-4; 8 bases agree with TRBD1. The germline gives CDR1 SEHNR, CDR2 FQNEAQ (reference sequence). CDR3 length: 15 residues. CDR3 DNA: TGTTCCAGCAGCTTATCCCTGGACAGGGAAGAAAAACTGTTTTTT. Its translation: CSSSLSLDREEKLFF.

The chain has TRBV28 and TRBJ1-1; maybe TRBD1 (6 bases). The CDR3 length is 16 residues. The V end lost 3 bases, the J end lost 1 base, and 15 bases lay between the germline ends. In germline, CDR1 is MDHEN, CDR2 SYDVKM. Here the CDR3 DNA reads TGTGCCAGCAGTTTCCCAAGGGGGATGCCGAACACTGAAGCTTTCTTT. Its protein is CASSFPRGMPNTEAFF.

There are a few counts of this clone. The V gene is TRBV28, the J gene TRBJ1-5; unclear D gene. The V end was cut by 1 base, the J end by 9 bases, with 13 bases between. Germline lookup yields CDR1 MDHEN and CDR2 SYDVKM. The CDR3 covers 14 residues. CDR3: CASSLSLGPRPQHF. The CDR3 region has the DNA TGTGCCAGCAGTTTATCCCTCGGTCCTAGGCCCCAGCATTTT. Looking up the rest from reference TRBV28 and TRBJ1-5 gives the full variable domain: DVKVTQSSRYLVKRTGEKVFLECVQDMDHENMFWYRQDPGLGLRLIYFSYDVKMKEKGDIPEGYSVSREKKERFSLILESASTNQTSMYLCASSLSLGPRPQHFGDGTRLSIL.